The subject of this entry is one TCR beta chain. These data originate in a study of control samples from healthy donors and cancer patients. The germline CDR1 and CDR2 sequences are SGHRS and YFSETQ. This CDR3 has 15 amino acids. Unmatched junction bases numbered 10, after V lost 7 bases and J lost 1 base. Here immunoSEQ multiplex PCR was the method, and the copy in TCRdb shows in-frame clones only, minus some. This sample has 100,000 to 150,000 clones; over 75% occur once, and the top ten carry around 8.7%. The chain is built from TRBV5-1 and TRBJ2-7, with 8 nucleotides matching TRBD1. Sequencing input: blood. The clonotype originates from a man aged 40-49 years in good health. Written as DNA, the CDR3 is TGCGCCAGCGGTCAACAGACAGGGGTATCCTACGAGCAGTACTTC. This sequence encodes CASGQQTGVSYEQYF.